These T cell receptor beta chains were read from a single sample in a study of monozygotic twins with inflammatory bowel disease. From its re-call of the 5' RACE reads, TCRdb lists each CDR3 protein once, without DNA. Its table records 420,000 or so distinct CDR3 sequences. The sequenced sample was blood. These receptor sequences come from a human donor with ulcerative colitis or Crohn's disease, or a healthy co-twin of an affected twin (not recorded which). The CDR3 runs from the conserved cysteine through the conserved F or W.

>TRBV28|TRBJ2-6
CASSPPGAGTGANVLTF
>TRBV7-2|TRBJ2-5
CASSPQGRQETQYF
>TRBV20-1|TRBJ2-3
CSARETDTQYF
>TRBV20-1|TRBJ1-2
CSASGGQTLRRYGYTF
>TRBV7-9|TRBJ2-1
CASRGSTGPNEQFF
>TRBV7-9|TRBJ2-2
CACSPRTSGGGELFF
>TRBV5-1|TRBJ2-7
CASSLRRGTSYEQYF
>TRBV29-1|TRBJ2-5
CSVDGRGARTQYF
>TRBV27|TRBJ2-7
CASSLSLQGADEQYF
>TRBV20-1|TRBJ2-2
CSAKDRPNTGELFF
>TRBV5-6|TRBJ2-7
CASSSAGTLVSEQYF
>TRBV20-1|TRBJ1-5
CSASRSGSYQPQHF
>TRBV7-9|TRBJ2-7
CASKSERPNEQYF
>TRBV28|TRBJ2-3
CASSPDRGGTDTQYF
>TRBV5-1|TRBJ2-1
CASSPALADYSYNEQFF
>TRBV30|TRBJ1-1
CAWSVRRTEAFF
>TRBV28|TRBJ2-1
CASVESHGGEQFF
>TRBV7-6|TRBJ2-2
CASSLSPGDTGELFF
>TRBV5-1|TRBJ2-5
CASSLEGRGSEETQYF
>TRBV7-2|TRBJ2-3
CASSLGDAGVPTDTQYF
>TRBV5-1|TRBJ2-4
CASRSAGASPGKNIQYF
>TRBV5-4|TRBJ2-7
CASSLGISGSSYEQYF